Below are 8 T cell receptor beta chains sequenced from a single sample in a study of shared clonotypes between healthy human individuals. The assay was immunoSEQ multiplex PCR, and TCRdb's table has in-frame clones only and misses some. The table records some 2 million clones, 95% of them present only once. The sample comprised naive CD4+ T cells sorted from blood. Subset meaning: CD45RA+ positively selected. The receptors shown here come from a man aged 18 to 29 in good health.

The chain employs TRBV6-6 and TRBJ2-7; 9 bases are shared with TRBD1. CDR3 length: 13 residues. Per germline, CDR1 MNHNY and CDR2 SVGAGI (reference sequence). After removal of 5 bases from V and 5 bases from J, the junction contained 4 bases not matched to a gene. The CDR3 DNA reads TGTGCCAGCAGTGACAGGGGGGTCGACGAGCAGTACTTC. Its translation: CASSDRGVDEQYF.

This chain joins TRBV7-9 and TRBJ2-7; 8 positions match TRBD2. This CDR3 is built from 13 residues. V trimming: 4 bases; J trimming: 6 bases; junction bases outside the gene matches: 5. CDR1 SEHNR and CDR2 FQNEAQ come from the germline V gene (reference sequence). The CDR3 reads CASSSNGGGEQYF. CDR3 sequence (DNA): TGTGCCAGCAGCTCCAACGGGGGGGGCGAGCAGTACTTC.

J is TRBJ2-2 and V is TRBV10-3, with D possibly TRBD2 on 5 matching bases. The V end was cut by 3 bases, the J end by 0 bases, with 8 bases between. Germline loops: CDR1 ENHRY, CDR2 SYGVKD. The CDR3 totals 15 residues. The CDR3 region is CAISERDPNTGELFF. As DNA, the CDR3 is TGTGCCATCAGTGAACGGGATCCGAACACCGGGGAGCTGTTTTTT.

V usage is TRBV2 and J usage is TRBJ1-2, with 8 nucleotides matching TRBD1. The length of the CDR3 is 13 residues. Trimming removed 4 bases from V and 8 bases from J; junction bases left unmatched: 6. Germline values: CDR1 SNHLY, CDR2 FYNNEI. Here the CDR3 reads CASSVTGGKGYTF. The CDR3 nucleotides read TGTGCCAGCAGTGTTACAGGGGGAAAGGGCTACACCTTC.

The rearrangement uses TRBV6-5 and TRBJ1-2; D gene ambiguous. CDR1 is MNHEY, CDR2 SVGAGI, per germline. Deletions cut 0 bases from V and 5 bases from J, with 7 bases between. The CDR3 is made up of 13 amino acids. The CDR3 coding sequence is TGTGCCAGCAGTTACTCATTACAGTATGGCTACACCTTC. It encodes CASSYSLQYGYTF.

In DNA, the CDR3 is TGTGCCAGCAGTGACCCGGGAACCCTTATAGAAAAACTGTTTTTT. It translates to CASSDPGTLIEKLFF. The gene calls are TRBV2 and TRBJ1-4; D is unresolved. Trimming left V 3 bases short and J 8 bases short, with 16 bases between. This CDR3 has 15 amino acids. Germline V gene data show CDR1 as SNHLY and CDR2 as FYNNEI.

The chain links TRBV19 to TRBJ2-2; possible D gene TRBD1, 5 bases. This CDR3 comprises 15 residues. CDR1 and CDR2 (germline): LNHDA, SQIVND (reference sequence). Trimming removed 11 bases at V and 0 bases at J, with 16 bases between. Here the CDR3 reads CASGIGTTNTGELFF. CDR3 nucleotides: TGTGCCTCAGGGATCGGAACCACGAACACCGGGGAGCTGTTTTTT.

The chain has TRBV19 and TRBJ1-4; D possibly corresponds to TRBD1 (6 bases). Germline values: CDR1 LNHDA, CDR2 SQIVND (reference sequence). This CDR3 has 13 amino acids. With 7 bases removed from V and 8 bases from J, the gap between germline ends came to 14 bases. The CDR3 DNA reads as TGTGCCAGTAAGGGGGGGCCTGTGGAAAAACTGTTTTTT. This encodes CASKGGPVEKLFF.